This TCR beta chain was sequenced during a study of T cell responses to AZD1222 COVID-19 vaccine. Study-level results: Dominant CD4 TCR responses targeted spike regions 160-218 and 743-854.

Note on this clone: What it recognizes is unknown.

The ends were cut back, 0 bases at V and 4 bases at J, with 10 bases in the middle. This CDR3 has 15 amino acids. From germline, CDR1 is MNHNY and CDR2 SVGAGI (reference sequence). This table comes from immunoSEQ multiplex PCR, and its TCRdb copy is limited to in-frame clones, with some not included. The sample carries around 150,000 clones, 75% to 90% recorded once. The chain is built from TRBV6-6 and TRBJ1-3; D unresolved. The sample in question was peripheral blood, obtained on day 0 of AZD1222 vaccination. The source of this sequence is an adult in good health. CDR3 protein: CASSYSPTLGNTIYF. The DNA of the CDR3 is TGTGCCAGCAGTTACTCGCCCACGCTCGGAAACACCATATATTTT.